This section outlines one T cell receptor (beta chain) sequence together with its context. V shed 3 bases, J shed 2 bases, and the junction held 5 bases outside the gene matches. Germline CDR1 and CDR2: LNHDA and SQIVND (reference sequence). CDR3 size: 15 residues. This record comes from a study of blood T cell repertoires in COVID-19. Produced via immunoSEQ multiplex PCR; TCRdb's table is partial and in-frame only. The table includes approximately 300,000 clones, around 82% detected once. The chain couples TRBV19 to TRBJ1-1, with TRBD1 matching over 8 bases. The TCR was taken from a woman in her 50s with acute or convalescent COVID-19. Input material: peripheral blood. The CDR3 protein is CASSITGGTNTEAFF. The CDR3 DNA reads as TGTGCCAGTAGTATTACAGGGGGGACTAACACTGAAGCTTTCTTT.